The 28 T cell receptor beta chains presented below share a single source sample, sequenced in a study of OX40 agonist ivuxolimab in advanced cancers. Libraries were made using the immunoSEQ multiplex PCR assay. TCRdb stores this immuneACCESS table with in-frame sequences only. Part of the clones is absent; in the studies checked, under half of the shortfall reflects unresolved V genes, and no reason is known for the rest. This sample gives tens of thousands of clones in total; about 73% of them show up just once. The leading ten clones occupy over 4.5% of the sample. The starting material was CD4+ or CD8+ T cells sorted from blood, obtained in a trial of the OX40 agonist ivuxolimab. All receptors come from an adult with an advanced solid tumor such as melanoma, head and neck, liver or kidney cancer.

The chain carries TRBV5-1 and TRBJ2-1; 7 bases match TRBD1. V was clipped by 0 bases and J by 1 base; unmatched bases: 4. CDR1 and CDR2 (germline): SGHRS, YFSETQ. The CDR3 spans 16 residues. CDR3 coding DNA: TGCGCCAGCAGCTTGGAAGGGGGCGCATCCTACAATGAGCAGTTCTTC. Translating gives CASSLEGGASYNEQFF.

The CDR3 protein is CASSRTRRSYEQYF. CDR3 DNA sequence: TGTGCCAGCAGCCGGACCAGGAGATCCTACGAGCAGTACTTC. The rearrangement uses TRBV6-5 and TRBJ2-7; no clear D gene. Germline V lookup: CDR1 MNHEY, CDR2 SVGAGI. V was pared by 6 bases and J by 1 base, with 13 bases between. The CDR3 covers 14 residues.

V gene TRBV28 combines with J gene TRBJ1-4, with no clear D. Germline V gene sequence: CDR1 MDHEN, CDR2 SYDVKM. This CDR3 comprises 11 residues. Trimming pared 6 bases from V and 6 bases from J, leaving 5 bases between. CDR3 amino acids: CASSRDEKLFF. In nucleotides, the CDR3 is TGTGCCAGCAGCCGAGATGAAAAACTGTTTTTT.

The CDR3 here is CASSSMTGNYGYTF. CDR3 DNA sequence: TGTGCCAGCAGCTCCATGACAGGGAACTATGGCTACACCTTC. This chain uses TRBV7-8 with TRBJ1-2; 7 bases line up with TRBD1. Germline V gives CDR1 SGHVS, CDR2 FQNEAQ. The CDR3 sequence is 14 residues long. V gave up 4 bases and J gave up 2 bases; unmatched junction bases: 4.

This clone was detected a few times. The chain carries TRBV28 and TRBJ2-2; no definite D call. There are 12 residues in the CDR3. The ends were cut back, 2 bases at V and 8 bases at J, with 6 bases in the middle. Germline CDR1 and CDR2: MDHEN and SYDVKM. CDR3 region: CASSLEYGELFF. CDR3 in DNA: TGTGCCAGCAGTTTAGAATATGGGGAGCTGTTTTTT.

There are a few counts of this clone. The chain recombines TRBV19 with TRBJ1-1, with TRBD1 identical over 8 bases. The CDR3 covers 15 residues. V dropped 5 bases and J dropped 1; count of bases not matched to a gene: 6. Germline V CDR1 and CDR2: LNHDA, SQIVND (reference sequence). The CDR3, as DNA: TGTGCCAGTAGTGATGTCGACAGGGGGAACACTGAAGCTTTCTTT. Translating gives CASSDVDRGNTEAFF.

This clone appeared a single time. The chain couples TRBV27 to TRBJ2-7; D unresolved. Trimming shortened V by 5 bases and J by 4 bases, and 12 bases separated the two germline ends. Germline V CDR1 and CDR2: MNHEY, SMNVEV (reference sequence). The CDR3 length is 13 residues. CDR3 protein: CASSPYTSYEQYF. The CDR3 nucleotides are TGTGCCAGCAGTCCCTACACCTCTTACGAGCAGTACTTC.

The chain recombines TRBV14 with TRBJ2-7; D remains unclear. Germline CDR1 SGHDN, CDR2 FVKESK. This CDR3 is built from 14 residues. Trimming left V 0 bases short and J 1 base short, with 7 bases between. DNA of the CDR3: TGTGCCAGCAGCCAAGACCTCCTTTCCTACGAGCAGTACTTC. Protein product: CASSQDLLSYEQYF.

The genes are TRBV10-2 and TRBJ1-2; D is perhaps TRBD1 (5 bases). Germline V CDR1 and CDR2: WSHSY, SAAADI. This CDR3 region has 12 residues. The V end lost 6 bases, the J end lost 4 bases, and 9 bases lay between the germline ends. The CDR3 spells CASRGGGYGYTF. CDR3 sequence (DNA): TGCGCCAGCAGGGGTGGGGGCTATGGCTACACCTTC.

The rearrangement joins TRBV6-5 to TRBJ2-7; 8 nucleotides line up with TRBD1. The length of the CDR3 is 16 residues. Per germline, CDR1 MNHEY and CDR2 SVGAGI. With V trimmed by 0 bases and J by 3 bases, 7 bases remained unmatched. The CDR3 reads CASSYSIPDRGYEQYF. The CDR3 bases are TGTGCCAGCAGTTACTCGATCCCCGACAGGGGCTACGAGCAGTACTTC.

The rearrangement uses TRBV6-5 and TRBJ2-7; TRBD2 might be the D (6 bases). Trimming took 0 bases from V and 6 from J, leaving 15 bases between them. Germline-derived CDR1 and CDR2 are MNHEY and SVGAGI. The CDR3 runs to 15 residues. The CDR3 coding sequence is TGTGCCAGCAGTTACTCGATTGCGGGGACGGCCGAGCAGTACTTC. It yields the protein CASSYSIAGTAEQYF.

This chain uses TRBV5-1 with TRBJ1-4; D is uncertain. The CDR3 sequence is 14 residues long. The germline gives CDR1 SGHRS, CDR2 YFSETQ. Deletions cut 4 bases from V and 5 bases from J, with 12 bases between. CDR3 in DNA: TGCGCCAGCAGCCCCCTCGCGGGGAATGAAAAACTGTTTTTT. It yields the protein CASSPLAGNEKLFF.

CDR3 sequence: CASSRAGTGGDYGYTF. In DNA form, the CDR3 reads TGCGCCAGCAGCCGAGCCGGGACAGGGGGCGACTATGGCTACACCTTC. This chain links TRBV4-1 with TRBJ1-2, with TRBD1 matching over 12 bases. V trimming: 4 bases; J trimming: 3 bases; junction bases outside the gene matches: 6. CDR1 and CDR2 from the germline V gene are MGHRA and YSYEKL. The CDR3 consists of 16 residues.

The rearrangement links TRBV11-2 to TRBJ2-2, with 11 bases lining up with TRBD2. The germline V gene has CDR1 SGHAT and CDR2 FQNNGV. There are 18 residues in the CDR3. The junction had 6 bases not matched to a gene; V was cut back by 3 bases and J by 0 bases. CDR3 region: CASSLTGLAAPNTGELFF. CDR3 in DNA: TGTGCCAGCAGCTTGACGGGACTAGCGGCCCCGAACACCGGGGAGCTGTTTTTT.

The chain is built from TRBV5-1 and TRBJ2-3, with D possibly matching TRBD2 (6 bases). The CDR3 is 15 residues long. The V gene's germline CDR1 is SGHRS and CDR2 YFSETQ. V was shortened by 4 bases and J by 0 bases, with 12 bases between the two germline ends. CDR3 sequence reads: CASSQFAGSTDTQYF. CDR3 sequence (DNA): TGCGCCAGCAGCCAGTTCGCGGGAAGCACAGATACGCAGTATTTT.

A few counts support this clone. CDR3 bases: TGTGCCAGCAGTGGACAGATGAGCAATCAGCCCCAGCATTTT. It translates to CASSGQMSNQPQHF. The chain has TRBV2 and TRBJ1-5, with D maybe TRBD1 (5 bases). Germline CDR1 reads SNHLY; CDR2 reads FYNNEI. V was pared by 4 bases and J by 1 base, with 8 bases between. CDR3 length equals 14 residues.

A few counts support this clone. This chain joins TRBV2 and TRBJ1-4, with 7 bases identical to TRBD1. CDR1 and CDR2 from the germline V gene are SNHLY and FYNNEI. CDR3 length: 13 residues. V shed 3 bases, J shed 10 bases, and the junction held 5 bases outside the gene matches. CDR3 nucleotides: TGTGCCAGCAGTGATTGGGACAGTGGAAAACTGTTTTTT. Its protein product is CASSDWDSGKLFF.

The V gene is TRBV5-1, the J gene TRBJ2-7, with D possibly TRBD2 on 6 matching bases. Germline CDR1 is SGHRS and CDR2 is YFSETQ. This CDR3 region has 16 residues. Between the trimmed V and J ends, which lost 2 bases and 0 bases, there was a span of 15 bases. CDR3 nucleotides: TGCGCCAGCAGCTTCCTAGGGCGGGGAAGCTCCTACGAGCAGTACTTC. Its translation is CASSFLGRGSSYEQYF.

The chain is built from TRBV7-9 and TRBJ2-7; TRBD1 is a possible D gene (5 bases). The CDR3 runs 14 residues. Trimming left V 2 bases short and J 2 bases short, with 10 bases between. The germline gives CDR1 SEHNR, CDR2 FQNEAQ (reference sequence). The CDR3 DNA follows: TGTGCCAGCAGCTTAAAGGGGCGGCCCTACGAGCAGTACTTC. It is translated as CASSLKGRPYEQYF.

This chain links TRBV6-6 with TRBJ2-4; weak D call: TRBD2 (5 bases). The V end lost 6 bases, the J end lost 0 bases, and 9 bases lay between the germline ends. Looked up from germline, CDR1 is MNHNY and CDR2 is SVGAGI (reference sequence). The CDR3 is made up of 14 amino acids. The CDR3 DNA sequence: TGTGCCAGCAGGGGAGCGGTAGCCAAAAACATTCAGTACTTC. It encodes CASRGAVAKNIQYF.

The V gene is TRBV4-3, the J gene TRBJ1-5; maybe TRBD1 (5 bases). V was trimmed by 0 bases and J by 0 bases, leaving 15 bases between them. The CDR3 runs 18 residues. The germline gives CDR1 LGHNA, CDR2 YSLEER. The DNA of the CDR3 is TGCGCCAGCAGCCAAGAAGCCGGGACGCCGGATAGCAATCAGCCCCAGCATTTT. Translating gives CASSQEAGTPDSNQPQHF.

The J gene is TRBJ2-7, the V gene TRBV9, with D uncertain. CDR3 length: 15 amino acids. Trimming removed 0 bases from V and 1 base from J, with 11 bases in between. CDR1 is SGDLS and CDR2 is YYNGEE in the germline V gene. The CDR3 DNA reads TGTGCCAGCAGCGTAGGCTGGGCAGAATCCTACGAGCAGTACTTC. It yields the protein CASSVGWAESYEQYF. Full variable domain (outside the CDR3, taken from reference TRBV9 and TRBJ2-7): DSGVTQTPKHLITATGQRVTLRCSPRSGDLSVYWYQQSLDQGLQFLIQYYNGEERAKGNILERFSAQQFPDLHSELNLSSLELGDSALYFCASSVGWAESYEQYFGPGTRLTVT.

In this sample, this clone turned up a few times. The chain is built from TRBV27 and TRBJ2-2; D remains unclear. The length of the CDR3 is 12 residues. V was trimmed by 3 bases and J by 4 bases, leaving 3 bases between them. The germline CDR1 and CDR2 sequences are MNHEY and SMNVEV (reference sequence). CDR3 sequence: CASSFLTGELFF. The CDR3 region has the DNA TGTGCCAGCAGTTTTCTCACCGGGGAGCTGTTTTTT.

The CDR3, as DNA: TGTGCCAGCAGCCCGCACCACCTGTCTGACAATGAGCAGTTCTTC. It codes for CASSPHHLSDNEQFF. The chain links TRBV14 to TRBJ2-1, with D uncertain. The V gene's germline CDR1 is SGHDN and CDR2 FVKESK. CDR3 size: 15 residues. Trimming took off 4 bases at V and 5 bases at J, with 15 bases between the two ends.

A single count supports this clone. V usage is TRBV5-1 and J usage is TRBJ2-3; D ambiguous. Germline assignment: CDR1 SGHRS and CDR2 YFSETQ. This CDR3 has 12 residues. V gave up 2 bases and J gave up 1 base, with 2 bases separating them. The DNA for the CDR3 is TGCGCCAGCAGCTTCGGCACAGATACGCAGTATTTT. This gives the protein CASSFGTDTQYF.

With regard to this clone: This sample includes further DNA sequences coding for the same CDR3. This chain connects TRBV7-9 to TRBJ1-3; 8 bases fit TRBD1. Losses at the gene ends were 5 bases for V and 2 bases for J; bases not matched to a gene: 5. Per germline, CDR1 SEHNR and CDR2 FQNEAQ (reference sequence). The CDR3 loop spans 15 amino acids. In nucleotides, the CDR3 is TGTGCCAGCAGCCGGCAGGGGGCGGCTGGAAACACCATATATTTT. Amino acids: CASSRQGAAGNTIYF.

The chain is built from TRBV7-2 and TRBJ2-1; D not resolved. This CDR3 has 16 residues. V lost 2 bases and J 9 bases, leaving 20 bases between the germline ends. Germline CDR1 is SGHTA and CDR2 is FQGNSA. CDR3 bases: TGTGCCAGCAGCTTATGGGGAAAGGGTGTGGGCGTTGAGCAGTTCTTC. The encoded protein is CASSLWGKGVGVEQFF.

The genes are TRBV29-1 and TRBJ1-1; TRBD1 aligns across 7 bases. This CDR3 contains 14 residues. CDR1 and CDR2 from the germline V gene are SQVTM and ANQGSEA. The J segment lost 0 bases and the V segment lost 4 bases, leaving 5 bases of the junction unmatched. The CDR3 region has the DNA TGCAGCGTTGGGCCAGGGGGATTGAACACTGAAGCTTTCTTT. The encoded protein is CSVGPGGLNTEAFF.